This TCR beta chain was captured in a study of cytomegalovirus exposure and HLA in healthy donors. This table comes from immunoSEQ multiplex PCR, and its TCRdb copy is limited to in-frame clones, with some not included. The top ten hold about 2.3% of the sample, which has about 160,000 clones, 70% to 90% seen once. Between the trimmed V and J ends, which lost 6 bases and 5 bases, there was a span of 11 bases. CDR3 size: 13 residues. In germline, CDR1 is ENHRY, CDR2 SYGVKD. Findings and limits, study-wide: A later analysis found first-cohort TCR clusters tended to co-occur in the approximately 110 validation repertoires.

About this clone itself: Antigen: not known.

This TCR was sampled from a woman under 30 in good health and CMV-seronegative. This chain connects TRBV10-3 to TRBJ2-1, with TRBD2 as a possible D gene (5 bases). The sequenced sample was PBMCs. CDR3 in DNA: TGTGCCATCAGGGGAGACCGGGACAATGAGCAGTTCTTC. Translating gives CAIRGDRDNEQFF.